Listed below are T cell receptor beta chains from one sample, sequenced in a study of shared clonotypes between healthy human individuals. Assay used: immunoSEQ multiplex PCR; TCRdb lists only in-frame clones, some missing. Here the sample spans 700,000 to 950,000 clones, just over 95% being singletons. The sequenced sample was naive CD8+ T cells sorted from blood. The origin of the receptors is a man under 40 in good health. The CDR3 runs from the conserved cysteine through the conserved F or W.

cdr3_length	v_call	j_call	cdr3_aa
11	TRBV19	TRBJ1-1	CASSPNTEAFF
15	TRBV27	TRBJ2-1	CASSLGLAEINEQFF
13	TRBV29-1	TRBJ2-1	CSVGVTGYNEQFF
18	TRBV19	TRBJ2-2	CASRSVRAGTGNTGELFF
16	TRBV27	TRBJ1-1	CASSTIMGQGGYVAFF
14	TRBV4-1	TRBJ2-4	CASSPARGPNIQYF
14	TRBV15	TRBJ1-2	CATSQAHQAYGYTF
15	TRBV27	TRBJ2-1	CASSLSGRGGSEQFF
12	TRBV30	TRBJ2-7	CAWGQGFYEQYF
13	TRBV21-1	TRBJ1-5	CASSVFSNQPQHF
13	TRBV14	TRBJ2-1	CASRRTAYNEQFF
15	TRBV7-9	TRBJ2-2	CASSSIAGGTGELFF
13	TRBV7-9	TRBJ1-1	CASSREWNTEAFF
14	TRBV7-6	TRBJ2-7	CASSTPGRGYEQYF
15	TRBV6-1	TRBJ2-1	CASSERGLGVFEQFF
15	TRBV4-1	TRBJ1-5	CASSQMTGSRQPQHF
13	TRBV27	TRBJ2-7	CASSLAGVYEQYF
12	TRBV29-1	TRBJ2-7	CSCVLSSEEQYF
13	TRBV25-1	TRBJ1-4	CASSSVTNEKLFF
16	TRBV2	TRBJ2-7	CASSDLAGQRFYEQYF
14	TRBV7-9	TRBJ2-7	CASSLLTGVYEQYF
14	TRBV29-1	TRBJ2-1	CSGSGLAAYNEQFF
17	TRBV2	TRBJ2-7	CASSIDTGLADSYEQYF
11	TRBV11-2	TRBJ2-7	CASSNLAGVIF
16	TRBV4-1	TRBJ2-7	CASSQAHNPQTYEQYF
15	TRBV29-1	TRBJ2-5	CSVVLRETGQETQYF
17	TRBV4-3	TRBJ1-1	CASSQDPPTGMDTEAFF
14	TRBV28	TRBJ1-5	CASKDGWGDQPQHF
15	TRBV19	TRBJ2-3	CASRTSGASTDTQYF
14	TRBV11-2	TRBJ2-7	CASSLGLSSYEQYF
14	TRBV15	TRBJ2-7	CATSRDRTLYEQYF
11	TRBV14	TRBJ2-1	CASSQGREQFF
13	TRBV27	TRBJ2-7	CASSLRATGEQYF
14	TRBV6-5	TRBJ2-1	CASSLSGVNNEQFF
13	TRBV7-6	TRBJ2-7	CASSLAGADEQYF
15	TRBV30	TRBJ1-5	CAWDPGQGKDQPQHF
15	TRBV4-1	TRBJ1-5	CASSLGQGDDQPQHF
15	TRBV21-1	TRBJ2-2	CASSKGPANTGELFF
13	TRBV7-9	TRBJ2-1	CASIRDNYNEQFF
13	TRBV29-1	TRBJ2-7	CSVWIGGSWEQYF
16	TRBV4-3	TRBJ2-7	CASSQDLTRHPYEQYF
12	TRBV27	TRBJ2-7	CASSFPSGEQYF
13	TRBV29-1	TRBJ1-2	CSVDLGGRYGYTF
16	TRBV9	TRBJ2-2	CASSVSGTPSTGELFF
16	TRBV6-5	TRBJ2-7	CASSYFGSTVRYEQYF
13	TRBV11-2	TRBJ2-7	CASSYNDMGQGAF
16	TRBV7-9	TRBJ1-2	CASSPTGGGKDYGYTF
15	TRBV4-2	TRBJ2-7	CASSRETSGSREQYF